Below are 16 T cell receptor beta chains sequenced from a single sample in a study of Graves' ophthalmopathy and Graves' hyperthyroidism. Using RNA transcripts, the TCR beta CDR3 regions were amplified. Scientists carried out first-round RT-PCR using HTBI primers and then a second-round multiplex PCR. TCRdb processed the multiplex PCR reads anew with MiXCR; each CDR3 protein has one entry. This sample carries 620,000 or so distinct CDR3 sequences, about 20% of them seen once, and the ten largest clones take roughly 6.9%. The sequenced material came from peripheral blood. The receptors were sampled from a woman under 30 with stable Graves' hyperthyroidism. Some clones in this sample may be carry-over from other donors' samples.

This clonotype was counted at least ten times. The chain employs TRBV20-1 and TRBJ2-2; weak D call: TRBD2 (5 bases). This CDR3 has 16 amino acids. Germline CDR1 and CDR2: DFQATT and SNEGSKA (reference sequence). V was cut by 0 bases and J by 0 bases, with 11 bases left in between. This chain's CDR3 is CSARDIGESNTGELFF. The CDR3, as DNA: TGCAGTGCTAGAGACATCGGGGAATCGAACACCGGGGAGCTGTTTTTT.

This clonotype was recorded many times. V and J are TRBV5-1 and TRBJ2-2; D is unresolved. CDR3 length equals 15 residues. The germline gives CDR1 SGHRS, CDR2 YFSETQ. Trimming pared 1 base from V and 2 bases from J, leaving 9 bases between. The CDR3 bases are TGCGCCAGCAGCTTGAGGGCAGGTAACACCGGGGAGCTGTTTTTT. Protein sequence: CASSLRAGNTGELFF.

The gene calls are TRBV2 and TRBJ2-5; tentatively, D is TRBD1 (6 bases). The CDR3 sequence is 13 residues long. Germline V lookup: CDR1 SNHLY, CDR2 FYNNEI. V shed 6 bases and J shed 5 bases, with 13 bases lying between them. The DNA for the CDR3 is TGTGCCAGCAGACGAGGACAGCCGGAGACCCAGTACTTC. This codes for CASRRGQPETQYF.

The chain recombines TRBV6-4 with TRBJ2-2, with TRBD2 matching 8 bases. With 7 bases clipped from V and 4 bases from J, the junction kept 8 bases outside the gene matches. CDR1 MRHNA and CDR2 SNTAGT come from the germline V gene. The CDR3 has 15 residues. Here the CDR3 reads CASKSSGGGTGELFF. CDR3 nucleotides: TGTGCCAGCAAATCGAGCGGGGGAGGCACCGGGGAGCTGTTTTTT.

V gene TRBV19 combines with J gene TRBJ1-2; D is ambiguous. The germline V gene encodes CDR1 LNHDA and CDR2 SQIVND (reference sequence). Deletions cut 8 bases from V and 5 bases from J, with 24 bases between. This CDR3 contains 16 residues. CDR3 sequence reads: CASDYGDPNFSYGYTF. For the CDR3, the DNA is TGTGCCAGTGACTACGGGGATCCCAATTTTAGTTATGGCTACACCTTC.

The chain employs TRBV29-1 and TRBJ1-2, with 9 bases lining up with TRBD1. After removal of 4 bases from V and 6 bases from J, the junction contained 9 bases not matched to a gene. Germline CDR1 and CDR2: SQVTM and ANQGSEA. This CDR3 comprises 14 residues. Here the CDR3 DNA reads TGCAGCGTTGTCCGGGACAGGGAAGTTCATGGCTACACCTTC. It specifies CSVVRDREVHGYTF.

This clonotype was counted ten times or more. V gene TRBV12-3 or TRBV12-4 combines with J gene TRBJ2-7, with D perhaps TRBD1 (6 bases). This CDR3 region has 14 residues. The V end lost 3 bases, the J end lost 2 bases, and 11 bases lay between the germline ends. DNA for the CDR3: TGTGCCAGCAGTTTCCCGGACAGCACCTACGAGCAGTACTTC. It specifies CASSFPDSTYEQYF.

The chain couples TRBV7-9 to TRBJ2-7; D possibly matches TRBD1 or TRBD2 (7 bases each). V was pared by 8 bases and J by 2 bases, with 19 bases between. Per germline, CDR1 SEHNR and CDR2 FQNEAQ (reference sequence). CDR3 size: 15 residues. The CDR3 here is CASGIGTAGTYEQYF. Here the CDR3 DNA reads TGTGCCAGCGGAATCGGGACAGCGGGAACCTACGAGCAGTACTTC.

In this sample, this clonotype turned up many times. This chain's CDR3 is CASSGGTAVFEQYF. The CDR3 DNA reads as TGTGCCAGCAGTGGGGGGACAGCCGTTTTCGAGCAGTACTTC. This chain links TRBV2 with TRBJ2-7, with 7 bases identical to TRBD1. V was pared by 4 bases and J by 6 bases, with 9 bases of the junction left unmatched. The CDR3 spans 14 residues. The V gene's germline CDR1 is SNHLY and CDR2 FYNNEI.

This clonotype was found many times. The rearrangement links TRBV30 to TRBJ2-7; the D is unclear. The ends were cut back, 0 bases at V and 7 bases at J, with 7 bases in the middle. The length of the CDR3 is 11 residues. Per the germline V gene, CDR1 is GTSNPN and CDR2 is SVGIG (reference sequence). The CDR3 DNA reads as TGTGCCTGGAGTGTTAGGCAGGAGCAGTACTTC. As protein: CAWSVRQEQYF.

The chain carries TRBV20-1 and TRBJ1-2, with D unclear. Germline CDR1 is DFQATT and CDR2 is SNEGSKA (reference sequence). Trimming took off 2 bases at V and 4 bases at J, with 14 bases between the two ends. The CDR3 totals 14 residues. CDR3 bases: TGCAGTGCTAGACTGGACGGAAGTATCTATGGCTACACCTTC. Amino acids: CSARLDGSIYGYTF.

About this clonotype: This likely comes from a read error, as the CDR3 has no conserved phenylalanine or tryptophan at its end. This chain uses TRBV6-1 with TRBJ1-5; 7 nucleotides agree with TRBD1. J lost 6 bases, V lost 7 bases, and 6 bases had no gene match. CDR1 MNHNS and CDR2 SASEGT come from the germline V gene. The CDR3 spans 13 residues. This CDR3 is CASTTGFRQPQHV. DNA of the CDR3: TGTGCCAGCACGACAGGGTTTCGTCAGCCCCAGCATGTT.

This clonotype has ten or more counts. The chain combines TRBV6-6 with TRBJ1-6, with 9 bases identical to TRBD1. This CDR3 comprises 18 residues. Per the germline V gene, CDR1 is MNHNY and CDR2 is SVGAGI (reference sequence). V was pared by 7 bases and J by 9 bases, with 19 bases of the junction left unmatched. The DNA for the CDR3 is TGTGCCAGCACCGGACAGGGGTTAGATGGTTCTCTTCCTTCACCCCTCCACTTT. Residues: CASTGQGLDGSLPSPLHF.

This clonotype has more than one count but fewer than ten. This sequence joins TRBV4-1 and TRBJ1-2; the D gene is possibly TRBD1 (5 bases). Germline values: CDR1 MGHRA, CDR2 YSYEKL. V was clipped by 1 base and J by 8 bases, with 17 bases between them. The CDR3 runs 15 residues. The CDR3 loop reads CASSQAPGGSGGYTF. DNA for the CDR3: TGCGCCAGCAGCCAAGCCCCGGGGGGGTCGGGCGGCTACACCTTC.

This clonotype turned up a few times. At one boundary the junction diverges from the germline segment, which might be a read error. The CDR3 protein is CSARGRSSGSSYERYF. The CDR3 nucleotides are TGCAGTGCTAGGGGTCGATCTAGCGGGAGCTCCTACGAGCGGTACTTC. This sequence joins TRBV20-1 and TRBJ2-7, with TRBD2 identical over 10 bases. The CDR3 spans 16 residues. Per germline, CDR1 DFQATT and CDR2 SNEGSKA (reference sequence).

This clonotype was found many times. The chain employs TRBV6-5 and TRBJ1-5; 7 bases fit TRBD1. Germline V lookup: CDR1 MNHEY, CDR2 SVGAGI. The CDR3 runs 13 residues. Trimming removed 5 bases from V and 4 bases from J; junction bases left unmatched: 2. CDR3 amino acids: CASSMDRNQPQHF. The CDR3 DNA reads as TGTGCCAGCAGTATGGACAGGAATCAGCCCCAGCATTTT.